These 8 T cell receptor beta chains were all obtained from the same sample, sequenced in a study of cytomegalovirus exposure and HLA in healthy donors. Use of 60 Vbeta and 13 Jbeta primers characterized the PCR. Assay: immunoSEQ multiplex PCR; the TCRdb copy retains only in-frame clones and omits some. The data hold approximately 170,000 clones, with 70% to 80% observed a single time. The sequenced sample was PBMCs. These receptors were taken from a man younger than 35 in good health and CMV-seropositive.

Only a few counts were recorded for this clone. The chain joins TRBV6-1 to TRBJ1-1; TRBD1 might be the D (6 bases). CDR1 MNHNS and CDR2 SASEGT come from the germline V gene. The V gene lost 3 bases and the J gene lost 8 bases, with 19 bases spanning the gap. The CDR3 runs to 15 residues. CDR3 amino acids: CASSDTLDGGQEAFF. CDR3 sequence (DNA): TGTGCCAGCAGTGACACCCTTGATGGGGGACAAGAAGCTTTCTTT.

The genes are TRBV21-1 and TRBJ2-7; the table's D call, TRBD2, has no DNA check behind it. TRBV21-1 is a pseudogene segment. The CDR3 is 19 amino acids. In DNA form, the CDR3 reads TGTGCCAGCAACCAAAGCTGGGGGGCGGTTTGGCGGGAGAACTCCGAGCAGTACTTC. Its protein product is CASNQSWGAVWRENSEQYF.

About this clone itself: Germline is not matched at one junction end, which may reflect a read error. Other DNA sequences in this specimen translate into the identical CDR3. This rearrangement joins TRBV7-2 to TRBJ1-5; tentatively, D is TRBD1 (6 bases). CDR1 and CDR2 from the germline V gene are SGHTA and FQGNSA. This CDR3 has 15 residues. The CDR3 here is CASSLSGDTNQPQHF. Here the CDR3 DNA reads TGTGCCAGCAGCTTATCAGGGGACACCAATCAGCCTCAGCATTTT.

V and J are TRBV7-2 and TRBJ2-1; D gene unclear. Trimming took 5 bases from V and 8 from J, leaving 10 bases between them. Germline V CDR1 and CDR2: SGHTA, FQGNSA. The CDR3 covers 12 residues. CDR3 sequence reads: CASSLLGYEQFF. Here the CDR3 DNA reads TGTGCCAGCAGCCTTCTAGGTTATGAGCAGTTCTTC. The entire variable domain, with the rest obtained from reference TRBV7-2 and TRBJ2-1, is as follows: GAGVSQSPSNKVTEKGKDVELRCDPISGHTALYWYRQSLGQGLEFLIYFQGNSAPDKSGLPSDRFSAERTGGSVSTLTIQRTQQEDSAVYLCASSLLGYEQFFGPGTRLTVL.

The chain links TRBV9 to TRBJ2-7, with 8 bases matching TRBD1. With V trimmed by 4 bases and J by 4 bases, 7 bases remained unmatched. Germline V gene sequence: CDR1 SGDLS, CDR2 YYNGEE. CDR3 length: 14 amino acids. The CDR3 loop is CASSKGQERYEQYF. Written as DNA, the CDR3 is TGTGCCAGCAGCAAGGGACAGGAGAGGTACGAGCAGTACTTC.

This chain links TRBV5-1 with TRBJ2-6; D gene unclear. Germline V gene lookup returns CDR1 SGHRS and CDR2 YFSETQ. V shed 3 bases and J shed 2 bases, with 9 bases lying between them. This CDR3 region has 15 residues. For the CDR3, the DNA is TGCGCCAGCAGCTCTTACACAGCTGGGGCCAACGTCCTGACTTTC. It codes for CASSSYTAGANVLTF.

The chain employs TRBV14 and TRBJ2-2; no clear D. V lost 4 bases, J lost 3 bases, and 15 bases lay in between. Looked up from germline, CDR1 is SGHDN and CDR2 is FVKESK. This CDR3 spans 16 amino acids. The CDR3 region has the DNA TGTGCCAGCAGCCCCCCGTACCCTCGGGACACCGGGGAGCTGTTTTTT. Encoded protein: CASSPPYPRDTGELFF.

The count of this clone is one. The CDR3 here is CASSIGQFNYGYTF. The CDR3 DNA sequence: TGTGCCAGTAGTATTGGGCAGTTTAACTATGGCTACACCTTC. The chain couples TRBV19 to TRBJ1-2; D is unclear. Trimming left V 3 bases short and J 1 base short, with 9 bases between. The CDR3 is 14 residues long. Per the germline V gene, CDR1 is LNHDA and CDR2 is SQIVND (reference sequence).